The 5 T cell receptor beta chains in this list originate from one sample, sequenced in a study of T cells expressing NK-cell markers. With the 5' RACE reads reprocessed, TCRdb shows one record per CDR3 protein and no DNA. The listing contains about 260,000 distinct CDR3 sequences. The specimen sequenced was blood T cells: a sorted CD56 or NKG2C T cell subset, CD4+ or CD8+ T cells, or bulk PBMC T cells (not recorded which). All receptors derive from a man between 18 and 35 years old in good health.

V usage is TRBV18 and J usage is TRBJ2-7; TCRdb calls TRBD1, which cannot be checked without DNA. The CDR3 sequence is 14 residues long. Per the germline V gene, CDR1 is KGHSH and CDR2 is LQKENI. The CDR3 sequence: CASSPGRGRNEQYF.

This chain uses TRBV9 with TRBJ2-4; absent DNA, TCRdb's TRBD1 call cannot be checked. The CDR3 is 13 amino acids. Germline V CDR1 and CDR2: SGDLS, YYNGEE. The CDR3 here is CASSKSGPGERYF.

The rearrangement uses TRBV18 and TRBJ1-2; the D call of TRBD1 rests on TCRdb alone, since no DNA is present to check it. CDR3 length: 15 residues. Germline CDR1 reads KGHSH; CDR2 reads LQKENI. CDR3 amino acids: CASSPQPETLGGYTF.

The gene calls are TRBV28 and TRBJ2-5; TCRdb selects TRBD1, and the lack of DNA leaves this call unchecked. Germline V gene data show CDR1 as MDHEN and CDR2 as SYDVKM. This CDR3 has 13 residues. The CDR3: CASGTLYQETQYF.

The V and J genes are TRBV4-3 and TRBJ2-3; TCRdb reports TRBD2, a call that lacks DNA to check it against. This CDR3 spans 18 amino acids. Germline assignment: CDR1 LGHNA and CDR2 YSLEER. CDR3 in amino acids: CASSQVPTSGSDTDTQYF.